This T cell receptor beta chain appears in the sequencing data of a study of CD8+CD57+ T cells in acquired aplastic anemia. About the study: Sorted CD4+ and CD8+ cells gave a mean 3.2 ug DNA, range about 0.2 to 27.4 ug.

Genomic DNA, serving as template, underwent TCR beta VDJ and CDR3 profiling. TCRdb reprocessed the reads with MiXCR, giving one entry per CDR3 protein. The data show 75,000 to 100,000 distinct CDR3 sequences, about 67% seen once. Whole-study results and caveats: Patients and healthy controls showed no significant CD8+ Simpson's diversity difference.

Concerning this clonotype itself: What it binds is not known.

By flow cytometry, patients selected for sequencing had shown an expansion of CD8+CD57+ cells. Severe acquired aplastic anemia was present in all patients. The study sampled blood from patients who had received no therapy. CDR3 size: 14 residues. V was clipped by 6 bases and J by 8 bases, with 19 bases between them. CDR1 is LNHDA and CDR2 is SQIVND in the germline V gene (reference sequence). Source material: sorted CD4+, CD8+, or CD8+CD57+ T cells (not recorded which) from PBMCs. The TCR originated in a human donor with aplastic anemia. The chain employs TRBV19 and TRBJ1-2, with D possibly TRBD1 on 6 matching bases. DNA for the CDR3: TGTGCCAGTAGATGGCTTGAGGGGGGCTCGGGCTACACCTTC. This sequence encodes CASRWLEGGSGYTF.